Following are 2 T cell receptor beta chains from one sample sequenced in a study of glioma-infiltrating T cells after dendritic cell vaccination. The method was immunoSEQ multiplex PCR; TCRdb's version includes in-frame clones alone and lacks a portion of them. The sample holds roughly 83,000 clones; around 84% are singletons and the top ten take 15% to 19%. Sequencing used blood, obtained before dendritic cell vaccination. The receptor set was obtained from a human donor with glioblastoma.

The chain uses TRBV27 and TRBJ1-2; tentatively, D is TRBD1 (5 bases). V lost 0 bases, J lost 2 bases, and 13 bases lay in between. In germline, CDR1 is MNHEY, CDR2 SMNVEV (reference sequence). This CDR3 region has 16 residues. CDR3 nucleotides: TGTGCCAGCAGTTTATCGAGTCAGGGAACCAACTATGGCTACACCTTC. This encodes CASSLSSQGTNYGYTF.

The J gene is TRBJ2-4, the V gene TRBV4-1, with D perhaps matching TRBD1 (6 bases). The germline CDR1 and CDR2 sequences are MGHRA and YSYEKL. The length of the CDR3 is 17 residues. Deletions cut 4 bases from V and 3 bases from J, with 19 bases between. CDR3 coding DNA: TGCGCCAGCAGCCCAGACCCCGTTGGACAGATCAAAAACATTCAGTACTTC. Translation: CASSPDPVGQIKNIQYF.